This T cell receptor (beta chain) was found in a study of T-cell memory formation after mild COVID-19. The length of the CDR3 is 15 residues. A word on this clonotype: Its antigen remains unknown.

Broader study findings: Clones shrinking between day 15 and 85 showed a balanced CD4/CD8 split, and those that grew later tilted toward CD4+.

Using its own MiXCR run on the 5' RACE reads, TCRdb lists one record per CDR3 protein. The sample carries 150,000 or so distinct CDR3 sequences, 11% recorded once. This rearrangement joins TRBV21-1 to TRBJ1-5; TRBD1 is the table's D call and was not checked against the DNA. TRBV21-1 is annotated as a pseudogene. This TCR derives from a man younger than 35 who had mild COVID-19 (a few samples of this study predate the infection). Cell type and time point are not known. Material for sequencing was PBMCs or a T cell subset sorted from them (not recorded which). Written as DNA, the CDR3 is TGTGCCAGCAGCATATCGGCAGGGGGTCATCAGCCCCAGCATTTT. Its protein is CASSISAGGHQPQHF.